This entry is about one T cell receptor (beta chain). This clone has more than one count but fewer than ten. This clone's antigen is unknown. No base qualities exist here, and no much larger clone lies one base off it. This record belongs to a study of CD8+ T cells in alopecia areata (dated by TCRdb to the late 2010s). For the wider study: To study T cell clonal expansion in alopecia areata, the researchers applied high-throughput TCRbeta sequencing to both the C3H/HeJ mouse model and human patients. Human TCRbeta sequencing covered scalp tissue and sorted CD4+ and CD8+ peripheral blood T cells from patchy and totalis/universalis alopecia areata patients and healthy controls. Scalp clonality was compared among normal scalp (n=4), patchy alopecia areata scalp (n=8), and alopecia totalis/universalis scalp (n=8). RNA was extracted with the PAXgene miRNA kit for fixed scalp, the miRNeasy kit for PBMCs, and the RNeasy kit for mouse skin. TCRbeta CDR3 regions were amplified by immunoSEQ multiplex PCR with 35 Vbeta forward and 13 Jbeta reverse primers.

Lesional scalp punch biopsies and peripheral blood were obtained from alopecia areata patients. After PBMCs were isolated by density centrifugation and stained for CD3, CD4 and CD8, a FACSAria was used to sort CD4+ and CD8+ T cells. As part of a multicenter biomarker study, untreated alopecia areata patients were recruited. For roughly 5 biomarker-study patients, blood CD8+ T cells were further sorted into NKG2D-low and NKG2D-high fractions. The paper's findings and limits, for the study overall: Shared TCR sequences between patients were less evident than in mice, which may be partly attributable to HLA diversity in the patient population. Higher clonality and more expanded CD8+ clones were observed in lesional scalp than in normal scalp, particularly in alopecia totalis/universalis, a finding suggestive of antigenic drive. Unlike mouse skin, where gammadelta T cells dominate, normal human skin contains resident alphabeta T cells that get sequenced too, which complicates analysis of the scalp TCR repertoire.

CDR1 and CDR2 are drawn from the germline V gene: SQVTM, ANQGSEA. Deletion took 7 bases off V and 5 bases off J, with a span of 8 bases between the germline ends. Counted from cysteine to phenylalanine, this CDR3 has 11 amino acids. The CDR3 DNA has 33 bases and is translated from base 1. Libraries were prepared through the immunoSEQ multiplex PCR assay. To provide template for TCR sequencing, every sample had RNA extracted and reverse transcribed into cDNA. SuperScript III was used to make first-strand cDNA, primed with a 2:1 mix of oligo-dT and random hexamers. A synthetic immune receptor repertoire was used to measure amplification bias, and any remaining bias was corrected computationally. In the source study's methods: Raw reads were preprocessed to remove errors, and CDR3 was defined according to IMGT conventions as the region from the conserved cysteine to phenylalanine. To get clonality, Shannon entropy was normalized by log2 of the number of productive unique TCRs and the result was subtracted from 1. Whether scalp clones were CD4 or CD8 was inferred by matching scalp TCRbeta sequences against CD4 and CD8 repertoires sorted from blood. Entries here come from immuneACCESS through TCRdb and include only in-frame sequences with V and J called. Some clones fail to appear in such tables; in the studies checked, an unresolved V gene covers under half of the shortfall, and the cause of the remainder is unknown. The DNA gave D and trimming, while V, J and clone size come from that table. For this sample there are 120,000 or so clones; about 50% appear just once. Roughly a tenth of the sample rests with the top ten.

Material: NKG2D-low CD8+ T cells sorted from blood. The intended sense of this specimen's cell subset or site label: sorted CD8+ NKG2D-low blood T cells. The sequence derives from a human donor with alopecia areata. The rearrangement joined TRBV29-1 to TRBJ2-2; the D gene cannot be named for sure. Read as DNA, the sequence is TGCAGCGCCCTGGGGACCGGGGAGCTGTTTTTT. Translated, this gives CSALGTGELFF.